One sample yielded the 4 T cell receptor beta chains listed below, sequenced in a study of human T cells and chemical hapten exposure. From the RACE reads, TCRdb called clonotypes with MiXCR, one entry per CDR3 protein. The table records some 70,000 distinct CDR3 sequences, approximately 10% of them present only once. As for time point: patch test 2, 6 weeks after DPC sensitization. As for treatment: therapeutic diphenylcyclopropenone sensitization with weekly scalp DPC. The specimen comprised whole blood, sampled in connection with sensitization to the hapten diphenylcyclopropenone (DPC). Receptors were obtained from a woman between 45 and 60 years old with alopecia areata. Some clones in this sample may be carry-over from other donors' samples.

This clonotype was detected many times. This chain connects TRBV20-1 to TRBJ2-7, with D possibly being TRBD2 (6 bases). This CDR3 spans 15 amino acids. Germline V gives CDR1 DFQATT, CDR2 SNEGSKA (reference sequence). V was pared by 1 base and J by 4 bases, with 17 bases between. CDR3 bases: TGCAGTGCTAGAGCCCCCCCGGGAGAGAGGTACGAGCAGTACTTC. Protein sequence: CSARAPPGERYEQYF.

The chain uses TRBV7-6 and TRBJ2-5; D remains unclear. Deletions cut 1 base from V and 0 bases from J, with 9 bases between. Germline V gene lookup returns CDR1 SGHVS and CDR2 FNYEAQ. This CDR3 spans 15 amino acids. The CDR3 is CASSLGRLYQETQYF. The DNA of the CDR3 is TGTGCCAGCAGCTTAGGGCGTCTGTACCAAGAGACCCAGTACTTC.

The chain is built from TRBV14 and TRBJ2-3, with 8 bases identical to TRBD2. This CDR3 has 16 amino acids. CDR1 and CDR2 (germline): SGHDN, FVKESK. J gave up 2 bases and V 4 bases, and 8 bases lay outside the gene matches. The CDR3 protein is CASSRGVAGLTDTQYF. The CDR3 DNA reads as TGTGCCAGCAGCCGCGGGGTAGCGGGGCTCACAGATACGCAGTATTTT.

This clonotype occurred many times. DNA of the CDR3: TGTGCCATCAGTGAGTCCCCAGCGGGAGCTAGCACAGATACGCAGTATTTT. It yields the protein CAISESPAGASTDTQYF. The genes are TRBV10-3 and TRBJ2-3; TRBD2 matches at 8 bases. CDR3 length equals 17 residues. Germline V gives CDR1 ENHRY, CDR2 SYGVKD. The V gene end was trimmed by 0 bases and the J gene end by 0 bases; junction bases not matched to a gene: 5.